The subject of this entry is one T cell receptor (beta chain). The data originate from a study of blood T cell repertoires in COVID-19. On the study more broadly: Acute and convalescent COVID-19 specimens originated in the United States, Italy and Spain. The cDNA or gDNA used as material had been derived from T cells, B-cell-depleted T cells, or PBMCs.

The CDR3 loop spans 14 amino acids. Trimming left V 1 base short and J 3 bases short, with 8 bases between. Germline V gene sequence: CDR1 SGHNT, CDR2 YYREEE (reference sequence). Authors' analysis steps: Amplification with reference gene primers provided the estimates of nucleated cell counts. Libraries were prepared by immunoSEQ multiplex PCR; TCRdb keeps only in-frame clonotypes and omits some of them. V and J calls and clone size are given by that table; D and trimming were obtained from the DNA. The sample includes about 55,000 clones, 75% to 95% of them seen just once. The TCR originated in a man aged 45 to 65 with active COVID-19. The rearrangement uses TRBV5-4 and TRBJ1-5; D gene unclear. Sequenced material: peripheral blood. Here the CDR3 reads CASSLNGYNQPQHF. CDR3 sequence (DNA): TGTGCCAGCAGCTTGAACGGGTACAATCAGCCCCAGCATTTT.